Listed below are T cell receptor beta chains from one sample, sequenced in a study of shared clonotypes between healthy human individuals. Sequenced by immunoSEQ multiplex PCR; TCRdb stores in-frame clones only, minus some. The data show almost 700,000 clones, about 90% seen once. Sequencing was done on a sample of naive CD8+ T cells sorted from blood. Receptors originate from a man under 40 in good health. Both conserved end residues are part of each CDR3. A D gene is named only where the DNA matches it firmly. Clone size is stated in some rows and not others, as once, few, many or a class when expanded.

cdr3_aa cdr3_nt d_call j_call clone_size v_call
CSVEVGGEAYEQYF TGCAGCGTTGAAGTGGGGGGGGAGGCCTACGAGCAGTACTTC TRBD2 TRBJ2-7 . TRBV29-1
CASSEVASGAQETQYF TGTGCCAGCAGTGAAGTTGCTAGCGGGGCACAAGAGACCCAGTACTTC TRBD2 TRBJ2-5 . TRBV2
CASSSTGGETGELFF TGTGCCAGCAGCTCCACAGGGGGGGAAACCGGGGAGCTGTTTTTT . TRBJ2-2 . TRBV5-4
CASRDRVDGYTF TGTGCCAGCAGGGACAGGGTCGACGGCTACACCTTC TRBD1 TRBJ1-2 . TRBV2
CASSQYRDRGFYGYTF TGTGCCAGCAGCCAATACCGGGACAGGGGGTTTTATGGCTACACCTTC TRBD1 TRBJ1-2 once TRBV16
CASSKVWERIYLGNEQFF TGTGCCAGCAGCAAAGTTTGGGAACGGATATACCTAGGCAATGAGCAGTTCTTC . TRBJ2-1 once TRBV21-1
CASSSRQGNEKLFF TGTGCCAGCAGCTCCCGACAGGGGAATGAAAAACTGTTTTTT TRBD1 TRBJ1-4 . TRBV7-9
CASGQGNTGELFF TGTGCCAGTGGACAGGGGAACACCGGGGAGCTGTTTTTT TRBD1 TRBJ2-2 . TRBV25-1
CASSFNTDVSGTYEQYF TGTGCCAGCAGCTTCAATACCGATGTAAGCGGGACATACGAGCAGTACTTC . TRBJ2-7 . TRBV5-5
CASSESRVGNIQYF TGTGCCAGCAGTGAAAGCAGGGTTGGAAACATTCAGTACTTC . TRBJ2-4 . TRBV2
CASSPGPTDTQYF TGCGCCAGCAGCCCGGGTCCTACAGATACGCAGTATTTT . TRBJ2-3 . TRBV4-3
CASSLRGRAGELFF TGTGCCAGCAGCTTACGGGGGCGAGCCGGGGAGCTGTTTTTT . TRBJ2-2 . TRBV7-8
CASSPGTSVSRDEQYF TGTGCCAGCAGTCCCGGGACTAGCGTTTCAAGGGACGAGCAGTACTTC TRBD2 TRBJ2-7 . TRBV27
CASSEVLGETHEQYF TGTGCCAGCAGTGAGGTTCTCGGGGAAACTCACGAGCAGTACTTC . TRBJ2-7 . TRBV6-1
CASSYKGFPTNTEAFF TGTGCCAGCAGTTACAAAGGGTTCCCTACGAACACTGAAGCTTTCTTT . TRBJ1-1 . TRBV6-5
CASSIRIGQRFDEQFF TGTGCCAGTAGTATTAGGATAGGACAGAGATTTGATGAGCAGTTCTTC . TRBJ2-1 . TRBV19